This T cell receptor beta chain emerged from a study of graft-versus-host responses after intestinal transplantation. Background on the study: As for transplant type, recipients had multivisceral, liver-intestinal, or isolated intestinal grafts. General study results and limits: Ileal or blood samples showed some GvH clones first, and such clones were also found in recipient marrow.

The germline V gene has CDR1 SGHRS and CDR2 YFSETQ. Deletions cut 0 bases from V and 0 bases from J, with 10 bases between. This CDR3 contains 15 residues. The method was immunoSEQ multiplex PCR; TCRdb's version includes in-frame clones alone and lacks a portion of them. The data contain about 97,000 clones, 80% to 95% of them singletons. Concerning this clone itself: Its antigen is not identified.

This sequence joins TRBV5-1 and TRBJ2-7; possible D gene TRBD1, 6 bases. The receptor was derived from a human patient who received an intestinal transplant, so some T cells may come from the graft donor. The specimen was PBMCs, collected just under 460 days after intestinal transplant. The CDR3 loop reads CASSLGAGVSYEQYF. CDR3 sequence (DNA): TGCGCCAGCAGCTTGGGCGCAGGGGTCTCCTACGAGCAGTACTTC.